These 11 T cell receptor beta chains were all obtained from the same sample, sequenced in a study of multiple sclerosis patients with progressive multifocal leukoencephalopathy. The time point denotes: about 6 months of natalizumab therapy. Data came from immunoSEQ multiplex PCR; TCRdb stores just in-frame clones and leaves some out. The top ten clones hold about 1.6% of a sample with 25,000 to 35,000 clones, roughly 89% of them seen once. The sequenced sample was PBMCs, obtained from a patient treated with natalizumab. These receptors all stem from a human donor with multiple sclerosis.

The rearrangement links TRBV25-1 to TRBJ1-6, with a possible D match to TRBD1 (5 bases). This CDR3 spans 13 amino acids. Germline-derived CDR1 and CDR2 are MGHDK and SYGVNS. The V and J ends lost 3 bases and 7 bases respectively, with 7 bases between them. This chain's CDR3 is CASSDPGNSPLHF. CDR3 in DNA: TGTGCCAGCAGTGATCCAGGGAATTCACCCCTCCACTTT. Full variable domain (rest looked up from reference TRBV25-1 and TRBJ1-6): EADIYQTPRYLVIGTGKKITLECSQTMGHDKMYWYQQDPGMELHLIHYSYGVNSTEKGDLSSESTVSRIRTEHFPLTLESARPSHTSQYLCASSDPGNSPLHFGNGTRLTVT.

This chain uses TRBV29-1 with TRBJ1-1; 7 bases fit TRBD1. This CDR3 contains 14 residues. Germline V gene lookup returns CDR1 SQVTM and CDR2 ANQGSEA. With 2 bases clipped from V and 5 bases from J, the junction kept 8 bases outside the gene matches. In DNA, the CDR3 is TGCAGCGTTGAACCGACAGGGTTAGGGACTGAAGCTTTCTTT. Its protein is CSVEPTGLGTEAFF.

The chain has TRBV27 and TRBJ2-3, with TRBD2 identical over 12 bases. CDR1 and CDR2 from the germline V gene are MNHEY and SMNVEV (reference sequence). With 4 bases clipped from V and 4 bases from J, the junction kept 6 bases outside the gene matches. This CDR3 is 16 amino acids long. CDR3 nucleotides: TGTGCCAGCAGTTCGTTGACTAGCGGGAGTTCAGATACGCAGTATTTT. It encodes CASSSLTSGSSDTQYF.

The chain combines TRBV7-2 with TRBJ2-1, with TRBD2 identical over 11 bases. The CDR3 runs to 17 residues. Unmatched junction bases numbered 8, after V lost 5 bases and J lost 2 bases. Germline V lookup: CDR1 SGHTA, CDR2 FQGNSA. CDR3 sequence: CASSPTSGSLAYNEQFF. The CDR3 DNA is TGTGCCAGCAGCCCAACTAGCGGGAGTCTCGCCTACAATGAGCAGTTCTTC.

The chain combines TRBV5-1 with TRBJ2-3, with unresolved D. V was cut by 4 bases and J by 2 bases, with 14 bases left in between. CDR1 and CDR2 from the germline V gene are SGHRS and YFSETQ. CDR3 length: 15 amino acids. CDR3 loop: CASSPSSAHTDTQYF. The DNA for the CDR3 is TGCGCCAGCAGCCCATCTAGTGCCCACACAGATACGCAGTATTTT.

The V call is TRBV5-4, the J call TRBJ1-1; D may be TRBD1 (5 bases). From germline, CDR1 is SGHNT and CDR2 YYREEE (reference sequence). Trimming shortened V by 5 bases and J by 5 bases, and 7 bases separated the two germline ends. CDR3 length: 11 amino acids. The CDR3 DNA reads as TGTGCCAGCAGGGGGGGTACTGAAGCTTTCTTT. It is translated as CASRGGTEAFF.

In this sample, this clone is medium-sized (0.01 to 0.1%). V and J are TRBV10-3 and TRBJ2-2; 16 bases align to TRBD2. Germline CDR1 ENHRY, CDR2 SYGVKD. The junction had 2 bases not matched to a gene; V was cut back by 0 bases and J by 4 bases. The CDR3 runs to 18 residues. The CDR3 spells CAISESGLAGGSTGELFF. CDR3 DNA sequence: TGTGCCATCAGTGAGTCGGGACTAGCGGGAGGGTCCACCGGGGAGCTGTTTTTT.

Points on this clone: A read error may produce the germline difference seen at one junction end. This chain connects TRBV4-3 to TRBJ2-7, with TRBD1 matching over 8 bases. Germline V gene lookup returns CDR1 LGHNA and CDR2 YSLEER. The CDR3 covers 15 residues. In DNA, the CDR3 is TGCGCCAGCAGCCAAGAGACAGGGGAAGCTTACGTGCAGTACTTC. It codes for CASSQETGEAYVQYF.

The chain joins TRBV9 to TRBJ1-2; D might be TRBD1 (6 bases). V dropped 4 bases and J dropped 3 bases, with 16 bases sitting between them. The CDR3 runs to 15 residues. The germline CDR1 and CDR2 sequences are SGDLS and YYNGEE. The CDR3 nucleotides are TGTGCCAGCAGCCCAAGGACAGAATTGGACTATGGCTACACCTTC. This gives the protein CASSPRTELDYGYTF.

The chain uses TRBV19 and TRBJ1-2; the D gene is possibly TRBD1 (5 bases). The germline V gene has CDR1 LNHDA and CDR2 SQIVND (reference sequence). V shed 5 bases and J shed 4 bases, with 14 bases lying between them. The CDR3 is made up of 14 amino acids. The CDR3 region is CASSSAGLAYGYTF. The CDR3 DNA reads TGTGCCAGTAGTTCGGCAGGGCTCGCCTATGGCTACACCTTC.

The chain carries TRBV4-3 and TRBJ2-1; 8 nucleotides match TRBD2. The V and J ends lost 2 bases and 8 bases, in that order; junction bases with no gene match: 11. This CDR3 spans 16 amino acids. CDR1 is LGHNA, CDR2 YSLEER, per germline. CDR3 DNA sequence: TGCGCCAGCAGCCAATTCTTCCTAGCGGGCGGCGATGAGCAGTTCTTC. It codes for CASSQFFLAGGDEQFF.